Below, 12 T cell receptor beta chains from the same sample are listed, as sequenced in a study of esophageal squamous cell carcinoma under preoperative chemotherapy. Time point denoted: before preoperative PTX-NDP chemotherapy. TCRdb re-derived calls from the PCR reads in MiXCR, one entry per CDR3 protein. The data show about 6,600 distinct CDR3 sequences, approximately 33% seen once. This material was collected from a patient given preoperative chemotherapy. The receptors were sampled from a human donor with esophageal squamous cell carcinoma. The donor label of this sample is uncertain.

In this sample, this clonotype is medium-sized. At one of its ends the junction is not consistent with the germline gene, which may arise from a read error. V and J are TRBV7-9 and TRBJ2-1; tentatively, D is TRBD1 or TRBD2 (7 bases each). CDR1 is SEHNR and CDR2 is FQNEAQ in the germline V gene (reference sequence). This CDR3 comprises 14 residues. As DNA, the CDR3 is TGTGTCAGCAGGAGCGGGACAGATTACAATGAGCAGTTCTTC. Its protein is CVSRSGTDYNEQFF.

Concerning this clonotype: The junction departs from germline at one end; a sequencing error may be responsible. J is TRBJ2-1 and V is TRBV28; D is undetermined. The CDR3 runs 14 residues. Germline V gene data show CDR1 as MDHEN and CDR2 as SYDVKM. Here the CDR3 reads CASSPVGFKETQCF. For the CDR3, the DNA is TGTGCCAGCAGCCCGGTGGGATTCAAAGAGACCCAGTGCTTC.

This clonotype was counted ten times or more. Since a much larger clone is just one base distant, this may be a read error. CDR3 residues: CASSLAWQGLYEQFF. The CDR3 DNA reads TGTGCCAGCAGCTTAGCGTGGCAGGGACTCTACGAGCAGTTCTTC. The chain uses TRBV7-2 and TRBJ2-1; weak D call: TRBD2 (6 bases). V lost 0 bases and J 10 bases, leaving 16 bases between the germline ends. The CDR3 consists of 15 residues. Per germline, CDR1 SGHTA and CDR2 FQGNSA.

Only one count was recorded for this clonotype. The CDR3 nucleotides read TGTGCCAGCAGCTGTAGTGGCGGGAGGGCGGGTGGAGAGACCCAGTACTTC. Protein product: CASSCSGGRAGGETQYF. The rearrangement links TRBV7-9 to TRBJ2-5; 9 bases fit TRBD2. This CDR3 has 17 residues. The V gene's germline CDR1 is SEHNR and CDR2 FQNEAQ (reference sequence). V dropped 4 bases and J dropped 4; count of bases not matched to a gene: 13.

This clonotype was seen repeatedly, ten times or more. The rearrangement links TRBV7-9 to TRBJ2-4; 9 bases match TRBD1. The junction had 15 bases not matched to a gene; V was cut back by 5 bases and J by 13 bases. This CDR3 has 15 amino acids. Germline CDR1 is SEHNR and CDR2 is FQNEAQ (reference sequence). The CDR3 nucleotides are TGTGCCAGCAGCAGGGGGAAACAGGGGGCGCATGAGCAGTACTTC. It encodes CASSRGKQGAHEQYF.

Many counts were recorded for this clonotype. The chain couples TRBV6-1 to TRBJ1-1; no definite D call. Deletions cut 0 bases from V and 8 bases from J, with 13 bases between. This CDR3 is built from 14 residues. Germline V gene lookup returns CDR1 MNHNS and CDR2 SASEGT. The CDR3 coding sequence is TGTGCCAGCAGTGAAGCTCGGATAAAGGGAGAAGCTTTCTTT. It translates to CASSEARIKGEAFF.

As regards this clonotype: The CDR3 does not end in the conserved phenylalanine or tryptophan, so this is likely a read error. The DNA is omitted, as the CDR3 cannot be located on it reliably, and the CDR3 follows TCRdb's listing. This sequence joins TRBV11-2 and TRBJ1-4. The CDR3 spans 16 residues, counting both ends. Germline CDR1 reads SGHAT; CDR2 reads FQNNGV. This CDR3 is CASSRWEGSLGEELCL.

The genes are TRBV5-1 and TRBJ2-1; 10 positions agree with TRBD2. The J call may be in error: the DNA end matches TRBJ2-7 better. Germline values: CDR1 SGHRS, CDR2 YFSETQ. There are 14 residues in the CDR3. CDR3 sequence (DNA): TGCGCCAGCAGCCGACTAGCGGGTAACAATGAGCAGTACTTC. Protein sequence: CASSRLAGNNEQYF.

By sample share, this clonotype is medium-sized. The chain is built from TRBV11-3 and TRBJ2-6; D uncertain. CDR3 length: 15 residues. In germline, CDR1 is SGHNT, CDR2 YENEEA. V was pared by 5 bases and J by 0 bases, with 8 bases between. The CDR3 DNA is TGTGCCAGCAGCCAAGGAGACTCTGGGGCCAACGTCCTGACTTTC. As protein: CASSQGDSGANVLTF.

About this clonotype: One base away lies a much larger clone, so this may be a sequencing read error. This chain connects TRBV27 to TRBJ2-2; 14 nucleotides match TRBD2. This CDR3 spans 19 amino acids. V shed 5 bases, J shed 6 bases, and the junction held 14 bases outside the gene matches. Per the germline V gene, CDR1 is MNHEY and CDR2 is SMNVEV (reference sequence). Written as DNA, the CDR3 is TGTGCCAGCAGTCCCCTAGCCGGGACTAGCGGGAGCACGGCCGGGGAGCTGTTTTTT. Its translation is CASSPLAGTSGSTAGELFF.

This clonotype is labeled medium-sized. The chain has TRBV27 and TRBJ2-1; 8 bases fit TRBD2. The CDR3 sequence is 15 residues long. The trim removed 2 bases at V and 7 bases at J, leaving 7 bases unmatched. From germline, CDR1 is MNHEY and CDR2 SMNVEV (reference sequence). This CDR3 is CASSLLAGGGNEQFF. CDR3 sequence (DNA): TGTGCCAGCAGTTTACTGGCGGGAGGAGGGAATGAGCAGTTCTTC.

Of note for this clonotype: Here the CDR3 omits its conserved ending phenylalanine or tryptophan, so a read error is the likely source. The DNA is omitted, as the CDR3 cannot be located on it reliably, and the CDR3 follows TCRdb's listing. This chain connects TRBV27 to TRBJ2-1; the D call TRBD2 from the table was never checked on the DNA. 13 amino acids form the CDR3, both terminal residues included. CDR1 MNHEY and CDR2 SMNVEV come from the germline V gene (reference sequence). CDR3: CASRGRGRETRFV.